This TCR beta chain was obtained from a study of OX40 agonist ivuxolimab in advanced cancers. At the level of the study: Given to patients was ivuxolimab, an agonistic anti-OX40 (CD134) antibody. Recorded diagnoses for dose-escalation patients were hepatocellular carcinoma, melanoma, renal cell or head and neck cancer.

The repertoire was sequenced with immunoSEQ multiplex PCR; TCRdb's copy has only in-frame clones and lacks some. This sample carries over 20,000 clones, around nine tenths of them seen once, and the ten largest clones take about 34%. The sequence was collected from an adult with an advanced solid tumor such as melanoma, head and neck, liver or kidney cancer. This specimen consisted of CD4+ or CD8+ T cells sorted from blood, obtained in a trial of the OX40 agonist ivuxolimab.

The CDR3 loop reads CASSLKGIYNEQFF. The CDR3 nucleotides are TGTGCCAGCAGCTTAAAGGGGATATACAATGAGCAGTTCTTC. The chain carries TRBV7-6 and TRBJ2-1; possible D gene TRBD1, 5 bases. The CDR3 covers 14 residues. Germline V lookup: CDR1 SGHVS, CDR2 FNYEAQ. V dropped 2 bases and J dropped 4 bases, with 9 bases sitting between them.